This entry lists 5 T cell receptor beta chains sequenced from one sample in a study of blood T cell repertoires in COVID-19. Some clones are missing from TCRdb's copy, which holds only in-frame ones; the method was immunoSEQ multiplex PCR. This table has some 150,000 clones, over 80% appearing once. The sample comprised peripheral blood. The receptors here all came from a man aged 50 or older with active COVID-19.

This chain connects TRBV27 to TRBJ1-5; 7 nucleotides match TRBD1. From germline, CDR1 is MNHEY and CDR2 SMNVEV (reference sequence). This CDR3 has 12 residues. V shed 5 bases, J shed 9 bases, and the junction held 4 bases outside the gene matches. The chain's CDR3 is CASSLRQGPQHF. The DNA for the CDR3 is TGTGCCAGCAGTCTGCGACAGGGGCCCCAGCATTTT.

J is TRBJ2-4 and V is TRBV14; 9 bases line up with TRBD2. The CDR3 length is 13 residues. After removal of 3 bases from V and 9 bases from J, the junction contained 3 bases not matched to a gene. Germline CDR1 reads SGHDN; CDR2 reads FVKESK. This CDR3 reads CASSQGTSSIQYF. The CDR3 DNA sequence: TGTGCCAGCAGCCAGGGGACTAGCTCCATTCAGTACTTC.

The rearrangement links TRBV3-1 (or the pseudogene TRBV3-2) to TRBJ2-5, with D perhaps matching TRBD2 (6 bases). From germline, CDR1 is LGHDT and CDR2 YNNKEL (reference sequence). The CDR3 is made up of 14 amino acids. Trimming took off 2 bases at V and 5 bases at J, with 12 bases between the two ends. The CDR3 nucleotides are TGTGCCAGCAGCCAACGCGGGGCGGGGGAGACCCAGTACTTC. Translated, it gives CASSQRGAGETQYF.

The sample holds one count of this clone. The chain is built from TRBV3-1 (or the pseudogene TRBV3-2) and TRBJ2-3; 13 bases match TRBD2. This CDR3 is built from 15 residues. With V trimmed by 4 bases and J by 6 bases, 4 bases remained unmatched. Germline loops: CDR1 LGHDT, CDR2 YNNKEL (reference sequence). CDR3 DNA sequence: TGTGCCAGCAGCCCGGGACTAGCGGGGTTGGATACGCAGTATTTT. Its protein product is CASSPGLAGLDTQYF.

The V and J genes are TRBV12-5 and TRBJ2-7, with TRBD2 identical over 8 bases. V lost 0 bases to trimming and J lost 2 bases; unmatched junction nucleotides: 6. The CDR3 loop spans 16 amino acids. The germline gives CDR1 LGHNT, CDR2 FRNRAP. The CDR3 protein is CASGLVLGTRAYEQYF. DNA of the CDR3: TGTGCTAGTGGTTTGGTCCTTGGGACTAGAGCCTACGAGCAGTACTTC.